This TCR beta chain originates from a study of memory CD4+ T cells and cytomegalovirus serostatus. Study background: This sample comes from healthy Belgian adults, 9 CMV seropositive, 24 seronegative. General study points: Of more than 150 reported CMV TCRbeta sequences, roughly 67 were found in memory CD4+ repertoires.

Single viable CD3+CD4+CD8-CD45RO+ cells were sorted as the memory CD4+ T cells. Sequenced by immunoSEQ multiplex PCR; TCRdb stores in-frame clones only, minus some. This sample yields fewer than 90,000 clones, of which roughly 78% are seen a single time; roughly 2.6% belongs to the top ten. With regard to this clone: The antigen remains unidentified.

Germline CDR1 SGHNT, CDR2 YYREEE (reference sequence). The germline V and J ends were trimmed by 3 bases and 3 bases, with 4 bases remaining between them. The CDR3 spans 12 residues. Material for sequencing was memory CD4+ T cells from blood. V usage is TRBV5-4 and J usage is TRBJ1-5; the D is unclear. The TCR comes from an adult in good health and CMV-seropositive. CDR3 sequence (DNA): TGTGCCAGCAGCTCAGACAATCAGCCCCAGCATTTT. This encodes CASSSDNQPQHF.